This T cell receptor (beta chain) was identified during a study of PD-1 blockade in classical Hodgkin lymphoma. Noted time point: cycle 4 day 1 (C4D1), after six to seven weeks of nivolumab. Brentuximab vedotin exposure varied among the patients, all of whom had relapsed after autologous stem cell transplantation. From thawed PBMCs, CD4+ T cells were purified using magnetic negative selection. This clone was recorded a few times. Assay: immunoSEQ multiplex PCR; the TCRdb copy retains only in-frame clones and omits some. The sample lists about 25,000 clones, roughly 76% seen once, with 3% to 3.5% in the top ten. Germline loops: CDR1 MNHEY, CDR2 SMNVEV (reference sequence). The CDR3 is made up of 14 amino acids. V was shortened by 3 bases and J by 4 bases, with 12 bases between the two germline ends.

Sequencing used CD4+ T cells from blood, obtained before the fourth cycle of nivolumab. This clonotype originated in a human donor with classical Hodgkin lymphoma. The V gene is TRBV27, the J gene TRBJ2-5; D is undetermined. The CDR3 nucleotides are TGTGCCAGCAGTTTTTCGACCAGACTAGAGACCCAGTACTTC. Amino acids: CASSFSTRLETQYF.